This TCR beta chain was retrieved from a study of T cell responses to AZD1222 COVID-19 vaccine. Broader study findings: Sampling captured repertoires only after the peak T cell response. Reports indicate that nearly half of spike-specific TCRs are directed at unmutated variant regions.

About this clone: Antigen specificity is unknown.

The V gene lost 7 bases and the J gene lost 4 bases, with 14 bases spanning the gap. The CDR3 loop spans 13 amino acids. Germline CDR1 reads MGHDK; CDR2 reads SYGVNS. Using immunoSEQ multiplex PCR, the repertoire was profiled, and TCRdb retains in-frame clones only, with some absent. Here the sample spans some 110,000 clones, about 80% being singletons. V is TRBV25-1 and J is TRBJ2-7; D tentatively fits TRBD1 or TRBD2 (5 bases each). This TCR derives from an adult in good health. The specimen was peripheral blood, collected on day 0 of AZD1222 vaccination. The CDR3 is CASISPGGYEQYF. In DNA form, the CDR3 reads TGTGCCAGCATCTCGCCTGGGGGTTACGAGCAGTACTTC.